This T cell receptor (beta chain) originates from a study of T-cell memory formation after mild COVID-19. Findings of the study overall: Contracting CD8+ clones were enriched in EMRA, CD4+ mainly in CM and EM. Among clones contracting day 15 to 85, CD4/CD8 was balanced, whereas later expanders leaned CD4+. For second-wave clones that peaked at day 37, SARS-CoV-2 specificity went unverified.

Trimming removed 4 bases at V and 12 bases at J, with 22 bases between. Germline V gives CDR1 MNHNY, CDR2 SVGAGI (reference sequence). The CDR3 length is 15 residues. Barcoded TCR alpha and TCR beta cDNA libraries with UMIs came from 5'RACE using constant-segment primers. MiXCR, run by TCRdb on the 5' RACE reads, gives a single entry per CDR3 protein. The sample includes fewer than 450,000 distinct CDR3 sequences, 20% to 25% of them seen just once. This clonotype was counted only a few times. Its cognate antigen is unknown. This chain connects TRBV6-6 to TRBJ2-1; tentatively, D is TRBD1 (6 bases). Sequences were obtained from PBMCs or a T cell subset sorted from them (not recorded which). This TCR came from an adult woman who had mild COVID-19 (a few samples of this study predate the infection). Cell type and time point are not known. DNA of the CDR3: TGTGCCAGCAGTTCAAACTGGGACGCTATAGGGGGGCAGTTCTTC. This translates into CASSSNWDAIGGQFF.